This TCR beta chain is drawn from a study of blood T cell repertoires in COVID-19. Study context: Samples taken during acute and convalescent COVID-19 were collected in the United States, Italy and Spain.

Generated by immunoSEQ multiplex PCR, the TCRdb table keeps only in-frame clones and is missing some. This sample has more than 25,000 clones, with 84% found just once. Trimming pared 0 bases from V and 8 bases from J, leaving 13 bases between. The CDR3 spans 15 residues. CDR1 MGHRA and CDR2 YSYEKL come from the germline V gene. The source of this sequence is a man older than 75 with active COVID-19. The sample taken for sequencing was peripheral blood. The V and J genes are TRBV4-1 and TRBJ1-4; D is uncertain. The CDR3 region is CASSQDYPREEKLFF. CDR3 DNA sequence: TGCGCCAGCAGCCAAGATTACCCGAGGGAGGAAAAACTGTTTTTT.